One and the same sample provided the 25 T cell receptor beta chains below, sequenced in a study of shared T cell receptors in the human thymus. Only in-frame clones appear in the TCRdb table, and some are missing; sequencing was by immunoSEQ multiplex PCR. The table shows approximately 490,000 clones, with around 82% occurring only once. These same data were also listed under a study on human thymus T cells.

The specimen sequenced was thymocytes. Source of these receptors: a boy under two years old with a congenital heart defect.

CDR3 region: CASSWGDEQYF. The CDR3 DNA reads as TGTGCCAGCAGCTGGGGGGACGAGCAGTACTTC. The rearrangement links TRBV7-9 to TRBJ2-7, with D possibly being TRBD2 (6 bases). CDR3 length equals 11 residues. Germline CDR1 is SEHNR and CDR2 is FQNEAQ (reference sequence). Trimming pared 4 bases from V and 5 bases from J, leaving 6 bases between. The full variable domain, in which reference TRBV7-9 and TRBJ2-7 provide the parts outside the CDR3, is DTGVSQNPRHKITKRGQNVTFRCDPISEHNRLYWYRQTLGQGPEFLTYFQNEAQLEKSRLLSDRFSAERPKGSFSTLEIQRTEQGDSAMYLCASSWGDEQYFGPGTRLTVT.

V gene TRBV27 combines with J gene TRBJ2-7, with 14 bases fitting TRBD2. The CDR3 is made up of 16 amino acids. The ends lost 6 bases at V and 4 bases at J; junction bases unmatched: 8. Germline V gives CDR1 MNHEY, CDR2 SMNVEV (reference sequence). The CDR3 coding sequence is TGTGCCAGCAGGCCTCGACTAGCGGGAGGGGCATACGAGCAGTACTTC. Translating it yields CASRPRLAGGAYEQYF.

The rearrangement joins TRBV4-3 to TRBJ1-1; 8 bases match TRBD1. The CDR3 runs to 13 residues. J lost 6 bases, V lost 5 bases, and 5 bases had no gene match. Germline lookup yields CDR1 LGHNA and CDR2 YSLEER. The CDR3 here is CASSYRQGSEAFF. The CDR3, as DNA: TGCGCCAGCAGCTATCGACAGGGGTCTGAAGCTTTCTTT.

This clone appeared a few times. The chain uses TRBV28 and TRBJ1-4; no firm D call. The CDR3 length is 16 residues. CDR1 is MDHEN and CDR2 is SYDVKM in the germline V gene. The V gene lost 5 bases and the J gene lost 7 bases, with 20 bases spanning the gap. The CDR3 region is CASSTHWAGRGEKLFF. DNA of the CDR3: TGTGCCAGCAGTACCCACTGGGCGGGTCGTGGTGAAAAACTGTTTTTT.

The V call is TRBV21-1, the J call TRBJ2-7; the D call in the table, TRBD2, was not verified against the DNA. TRBV21-1 is a known pseudogene. The CDR3 is 13 residues long. DNA of the CDR3: TGTGCCAGCACCGGGAAGACCTCCTACGAGCAGTACTTC. Protein sequence: CASTGKTSYEQYF.

The chain couples TRBV15 to TRBJ2-1; 9 bases align to TRBD2. Germline CDR1 reads LNHNV; CDR2 reads YYDKDF (reference sequence). The junction had 13 bases not matched to a gene; V was cut back by 6 bases and J by 7 bases. The CDR3 totals 16 residues. This CDR3 is CATRIKGIAGVNEQFF. Written as DNA, the CDR3 is TGTGCCACCAGAATCAAGGGGATAGCGGGAGTGAATGAGCAGTTCTTC.

The rearrangement joins TRBV18 to TRBJ1-5, with D perhaps matching TRBD1 (6 bases). This CDR3 has 14 residues. V was shortened by 8 bases and J by 0 bases, with 11 bases between the two germline ends. Germline V lookup: CDR1 KGHSH, CDR2 LQKENI. CDR3 coding DNA: TGTGCCAGCCACGGGGGGCTTAGCAATCAGCCCCAGCATTTT. Translating gives CASHGGLSNQPQHF.

The chain couples TRBV7-9 to TRBJ2-7; TRBD2 matches at 9 bases. Unmatched junction bases numbered 11, after V lost 3 bases and J lost 2 bases. The CDR3 contains 17 residues. The V gene's germline CDR1 is SEHNR and CDR2 FQNEAQ (reference sequence). CDR3 amino acids: CASSFWASGRPAYEQYF. CDR3 DNA: TGTGCCAGCAGCTTTTGGGCAAGCGGGAGGCCAGCCTACGAGCAGTACTTC.

This chain links TRBV5-1 with TRBJ2-7; 7 bases are shared with TRBD1. V lost 3 bases to trimming and J lost 5 bases; unmatched junction nucleotides: 11. Germline V gene sequence: CDR1 SGHRS, CDR2 YFSETQ. The CDR3 covers 15 residues. For the CDR3, the DNA is TGCGCCAGCAGCTACGGACAGGAGTGGGTCCACGAGCAGTACTTC. The encoded protein is CASSYGQEWVHEQYF. Together with reference TRBV5-1 and TRBJ2-7, the CDR3 gives the full variable domain: KAGVTQTPRYLIKTRGQQVTLSCSPISGHRSVSWYQQTPGQGLQFLFEYFSETQRNKGNFPGRFSGRQFSNSRSEMNVSTLELGDSALYLCASSYGQEWVHEQYFGPGTRLTVT.

The rearrangement uses TRBV12-5 and TRBJ1-4; possible D gene TRBD1, 6 bases. The CDR3 consists of 18 residues. The ends were cut back, 0 bases at V and 0 bases at J, with 14 bases in the middle. Germline V gene lookup returns CDR1 LGHNT and CDR2 FRNRAP. CDR3 coding DNA: TGTGCTAGTGGTTTGGTACTCCCTCGGACAGCAACTAATGAAAAACTGTTTTTT. Protein: CASGLVLPRTATNEKLFF.

The rearrangement uses TRBV19 and TRBJ1-2; 7 bases line up with TRBD1. The CDR3 sequence is 17 residues long. V lost 0 bases, J lost 4 bases, and 11 bases stayed unmatched. From germline, CDR1 is LNHDA and CDR2 SQIVND (reference sequence). The CDR3 loop is CASSIDPGTVNSYGYTF. CDR3 DNA sequence: TGTGCCAGTAGTATAGATCCCGGGACAGTTAACAGCTATGGCTACACCTTC.

The chain joins TRBV4-1 to TRBJ2-5; 8 bases map to TRBD1. Per the germline V gene, CDR1 is MGHRA and CDR2 is YSYEKL. V shed 3 bases, J shed 0 bases, and the junction held 12 bases outside the gene matches. The CDR3 consists of 18 residues. The CDR3 reads CASSQRTGLGGHQETQYF. In DNA form, the CDR3 reads TGCGCCAGCAGCCAGAGGACAGGGTTAGGGGGCCACCAAGAGACCCAGTACTTC.

The V call is TRBV4-1, the J call TRBJ2-7; D is ambiguous. CDR1 and CDR2 (germline): MGHRA, YSYEKL. CDR3 length: 14 residues. Trimming removed 1 base from V and 0 bases from J, with 7 bases in between. The CDR3 region is CASSQVLLSYEQYF. The DNA for the CDR3 is TGCGCCAGCAGCCAAGTCTTACTCTCCTACGAGCAGTACTTC.

The CDR3 nucleotides are TGCGCCAGCAGCCAATTTTGCGGGAGGGGCAATGAGCAGTTCTTC. Encoded protein: CASSQFCGRGNEQFF. The rearrangement joins TRBV4-1 to TRBJ2-1, with TRBD2 matching 9 bases. There are 15 residues in the CDR3. The trim removed 2 bases at V and 6 bases at J, leaving 5 bases unmatched. The germline V gene has CDR1 MGHRA and CDR2 YSYEKL.

This clone turned up a few times. The rearrangement uses TRBV5-5 and TRBJ2-6, with D unclear. Trimming left V 1 base short and J 4 bases short, with 9 bases between. Germline V gene lookup returns CDR1 SGHKS and CDR2 YYEKEE (reference sequence). This CDR3 comprises 15 residues. The DNA of the CDR3 is TGTGCCAGCAGCTTGCTACTTCTAGGGGCCAACGTCCTGACTTTC. It codes for CASSLLLLGANVLTF.

This rearrangement joins TRBV23-1 to TRBJ1-5; D gene uncertain. TRBV23-1 is treated as an ORF (open reading frame) with a function not yet certain. V was trimmed by 2 bases and J by 1 base, leaving 12 bases between them. The CDR3 runs 16 residues. CDR3 region: CASSQPRCRSNQPQHF. CDR3 in DNA: TGCGCCAGCAGTCAACCCCGATGCAGAAGCAATCAGCCCCAGCATTTT.

The rearrangement uses TRBV5-4 and TRBJ2-7; D possibly corresponds to TRBD2 (6 bases). The germline V gene has CDR1 SGHNT and CDR2 YYREEE (reference sequence). The CDR3 is 14 residues long. Trimming left V 1 base short and J 6 bases short, with 14 bases between. The CDR3 nucleotides read TGTGCCAGCAGCTTGCAGGGAGGTCGGGCCGAGCAGTACTTC. Translated: CASSLQGGRAEQYF. The full variable domain, in which reference TRBV5-4 and TRBJ2-7 provide the parts outside the CDR3, is ETGVTQSPTHLIKTRGQQVTLRCSSQSGHNTVSWYQQALGQGPQFIFQYYREEENGRGNFPPRFSGLQFPNYSSELNVNALELDDSALYLCASSLQGGRAEQYFGPGTRLTVT.

This chain connects TRBV6-6 to TRBJ1-1; TRBD1 is a possible D gene (6 bases). This CDR3 region has 14 residues. Germline values: CDR1 MNHNY, CDR2 SVGAGI (reference sequence). V lost 0 bases to trimming and J lost 5 bases, with 10 bases between them. The CDR3 DNA reads as TGTGCCAGCAGTTACTCGGCAGGGGATACTGAAGCTTTCTTT. This sequence encodes CASSYSAGDTEAFF.

The chain carries TRBV29-1 and TRBJ2-7, with a weak D call TRBD2 (6 bases). Germline V gene sequence: CDR1 SQVTM, CDR2 ANQGSEA. The CDR3 spans 12 residues. V dropped 4 bases and J dropped 5 bases, with 12 bases sitting between them. CDR3 protein: CSVAGSSDEQYF. CDR3 DNA sequence: TGCAGCGTTGCCGGGAGTAGCGACGAGCAGTACTTC.

The chain joins TRBV6-1 to TRBJ2-3; 13 nucleotides agree with TRBD2. This CDR3 spans 16 amino acids. Germline V gene data show CDR1 as MNHNS and CDR2 as SASEGT. V was clipped by 3 bases and J by 4 bases; unmatched bases: 4. The CDR3 spells CASSERTSGSSDTQYF. The CDR3 DNA sequence: TGTGCCAGCAGTGAGAGGACTAGCGGGAGTTCAGATACGCAGTATTTT.

In its sample, this clone was seen once. This chain connects TRBV28 to TRBJ2-1; TRBD1 matches at 9 bases. This CDR3 comprises 16 residues. Germline V gene lookup returns CDR1 MDHEN and CDR2 SYDVKM. V was clipped by 7 bases and J by 6 bases; unmatched bases: 13. Here the CDR3 reads CASTPGTGFEVNEQFF. The DNA for the CDR3 is TGTGCCAGCACCCCTGGGACAGGGTTTGAGGTCAATGAGCAGTTCTTC.

The chain is built from TRBV4-3 and TRBJ2-3; 12 bases fit TRBD2. Germline CDR1 and CDR2: LGHNA and YSLEER. CDR3 length: 16 amino acids. V dropped 4 bases and J dropped 4; count of bases not matched to a gene: 6. The CDR3 nucleotides are TGCGCCAGCAGCCCCCTAGCGGGAGGGAGCCCAGATACGCAGTATTTT. Translating gives CASSPLAGGSPDTQYF.

This clone was detected once. This chain connects TRBV6-1 to TRBJ2-1, with 13 positions matching TRBD2. The CDR3 extends over 14 amino acids. V trimming: 6 bases; J trimming: 9 bases; junction bases outside the gene matches: 5. Germline CDR1 reads MNHNS; CDR2 reads SASEGT. CDR3: CASRTSGRAFEQFF. CDR3 DNA sequence: TGTGCCAGCAGAACTAGCGGGAGGGCCTTTGAGCAGTTCTTC.

The V gene is TRBV9, the J gene TRBJ2-5; 9 bases match TRBD2. Unmatched junction bases numbered 5, after V lost 0 bases and J lost 5 bases. Germline CDR1 SGDLS, CDR2 YYNGEE. This CDR3 has 15 residues. The CDR3 DNA reads TGTGCCAGCAGCGTAGGAGGACTAGCGCGTGAGACCCAGTACTTC. This translates into CASSVGGLARETQYF.

This chain uses TRBV9 with TRBJ2-7; 8 positions match TRBD2. The V gene's germline CDR1 is SGDLS and CDR2 YYNGEE. The ends lost 6 bases at V and 2 bases at J; junction bases unmatched: 7. The CDR3 runs 14 residues. Here the CDR3 DNA reads TGTGCCAGCAAACCGGGACTAGGTGCCTACGAGCAGTACTTC. This sequence encodes CASKPGLGAYEQYF.